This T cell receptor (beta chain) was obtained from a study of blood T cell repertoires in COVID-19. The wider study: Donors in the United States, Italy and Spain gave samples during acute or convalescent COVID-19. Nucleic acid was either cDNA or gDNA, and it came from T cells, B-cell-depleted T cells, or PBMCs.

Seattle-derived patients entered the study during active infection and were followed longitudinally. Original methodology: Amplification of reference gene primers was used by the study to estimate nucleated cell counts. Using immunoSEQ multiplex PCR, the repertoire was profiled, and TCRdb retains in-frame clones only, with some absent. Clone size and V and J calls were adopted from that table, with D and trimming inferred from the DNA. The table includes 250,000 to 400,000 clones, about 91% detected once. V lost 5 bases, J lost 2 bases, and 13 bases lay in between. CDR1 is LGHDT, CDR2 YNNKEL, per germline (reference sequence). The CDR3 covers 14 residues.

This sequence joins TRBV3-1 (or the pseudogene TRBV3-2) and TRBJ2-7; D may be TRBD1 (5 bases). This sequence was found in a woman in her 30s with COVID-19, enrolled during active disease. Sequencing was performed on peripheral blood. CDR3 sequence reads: CASSGQGRAYEQYF. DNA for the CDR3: TGTGCCAGCAGCGGGCAGGGCAGAGCCTACGAGCAGTACTTC.